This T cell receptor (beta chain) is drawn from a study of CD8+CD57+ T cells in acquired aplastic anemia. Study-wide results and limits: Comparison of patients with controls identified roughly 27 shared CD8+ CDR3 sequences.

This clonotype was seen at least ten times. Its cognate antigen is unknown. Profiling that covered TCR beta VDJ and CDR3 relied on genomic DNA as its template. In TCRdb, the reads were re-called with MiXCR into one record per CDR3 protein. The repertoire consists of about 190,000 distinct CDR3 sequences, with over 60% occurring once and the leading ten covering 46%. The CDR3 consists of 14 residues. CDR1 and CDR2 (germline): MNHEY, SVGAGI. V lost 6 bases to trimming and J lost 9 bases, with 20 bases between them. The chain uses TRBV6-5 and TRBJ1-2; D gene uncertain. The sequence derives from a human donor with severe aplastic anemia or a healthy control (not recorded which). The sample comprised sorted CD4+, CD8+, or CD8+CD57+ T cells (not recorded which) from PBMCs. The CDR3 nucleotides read TGTGCCAGCAGCCAAGGGAAGGTAGTTTTCAGCTACACCTTC. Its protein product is CASSQGKVVFSYTF.